This T cell receptor (beta chain) was captured by sequencing in a study of blood T cell repertoires in COVID-19. As for the study in general: Collection of acute and convalescent COVID-19 samples took place in the United States, Italy and Spain.

Measured with immunoSEQ multiplex PCR; TCRdb has only the in-frame clones, and not every one. The sample records about 270,000 clones, approximately 80% being singletons. This CDR3 is built from 14 residues. The V segment lost 5 bases and the J segment 5 bases; nucleotides outside the gene matches: 9. Germline CDR1 SGHRS, CDR2 YFSETQ. This sequence was found in a woman aged 55-75 years with active or convalescent COVID-19. The sequenced sample consisted of peripheral blood. The genes are TRBV5-1 and TRBJ1-1, with 7 bases fitting TRBD1. The CDR3 DNA sequence: TGCGCCAGCAGTGTGACGACAGGGAATACTGAAGCTTTCTTT. As protein: CASSVTTGNTEAFF.